This T cell receptor beta chain derives from a study of blood T cells in healthy people across ages. Study results and limitations: A conclusive naive versus antigen-experienced comparison was prevented by the unsorted PBMCs.

This clonotype was seen only a few times. What it binds is not known. Then a second PCR, running roughly 7 to 11 cycles, was carried out with a sample-barcoded 5' primer and a J-beta primer mix. Unique molecular identifiers of 12 random nucleotides labeled each cDNA. Every sample gave at least 3 million paired-end reads containing CDR3. MiXCR, applied by TCRdb to the 5' RACE reads, yields one record per CDR3 protein. This repertoire shows roughly 1,500,000 distinct CDR3 sequences, roughly 40% found once; its top ten account for 7% to 9.5%. The sequencing sample was made of blood. The TCR comes from a woman in her late teens or twenties in good health.

As DNA, the CDR3 is TGCAGTGCTAGTGTTGGCGGAGAGCAGTACTTC. Translation: CSASVGGEQYF. The V and J genes are TRBV20-1 and TRBJ2-7; no reliable D call. The length of the CDR3 is 11 residues. V lost 3 bases to trimming and J lost 7 bases, with 10 bases between them. Per germline, CDR1 DFQATT and CDR2 SNEGSKA (reference sequence).